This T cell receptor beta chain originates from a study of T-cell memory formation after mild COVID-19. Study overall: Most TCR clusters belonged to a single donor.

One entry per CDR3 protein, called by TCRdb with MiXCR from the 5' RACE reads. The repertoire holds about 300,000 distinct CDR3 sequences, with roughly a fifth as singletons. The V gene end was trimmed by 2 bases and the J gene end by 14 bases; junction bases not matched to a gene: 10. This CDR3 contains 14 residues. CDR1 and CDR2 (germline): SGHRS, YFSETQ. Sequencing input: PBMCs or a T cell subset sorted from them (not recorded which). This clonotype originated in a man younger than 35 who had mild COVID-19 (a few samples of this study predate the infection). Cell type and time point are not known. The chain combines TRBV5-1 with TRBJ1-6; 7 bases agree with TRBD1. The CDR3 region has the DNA TGCGCCAGCAGCTTAAACACAGGGGATGGGTCCCTCCACTTT. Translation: CASSLNTGDGSLHF.